The entry that follows covers one T cell receptor (beta chain) sequence. A junction boundary mismatches the germline segment, possibly from a read error. The use of genomic DNA as template underpinned the TCR beta VDJ and CDR3 profiling. TCRdb reprocessed the reads via MiXCR and lists one record per CDR3 protein. The table lists 200,000 to 250,000 distinct CDR3 sequences, roughly 50% of them singletons, with just under 20% in the top ten. This record belongs to a study of CD8+CD57+ T cells in acquired aplastic anemia. Germline V lookup: CDR1 SGHRS, CDR2 YFSETQ. The CDR3 consists of 16 residues. Patients included in sequencing had previously demonstrated CD8+CD57+ cell expansion by flow cytometry. Severe acquired aplastic anemia was the diagnosis recorded for all patients.

The receptor comes from a human donor with aplastic anemia. The V and J genes are TRBV5-1 and TRBJ2-3, with D possibly matching TRBD2 (5 bases). The material sequenced was sorted CD4+, CD8+, or CD8+CD57+ T cells (not recorded which) from PBMCs. The CDR3: CASSLARQSSTDAQYF. CDR3 DNA: TGCGCCAGCAGCTTGGCCCGGCAGTCTAGCACAGATGCGCAGTATTTT.